The rows below give T cell receptor beta chains drawn from one sample of a study of regulatory T cells in long-lasting Graves disease. TCRdb reanalysed the multiplex PCR reads using MiXCR and keeps one entry per CDR3 protein. There are 360,000 or so distinct CDR3 sequences in the sample; roughly 15% occur only once, and 20% to 25% lies in the top ten. These data were likewise used in another study, on T cells in Graves' hyperthyroidism and ophthalmopathy.

The material was peripheral blood mononuclear cells (PBMCs), obtained at new diagnosis, from a patient treated with antithyroid drugs. Source of these receptors: a woman aged 18-29 years with Graves disease. The CDR3 runs from the conserved cysteine through the conserved F or W. Fields, in order: D gene, J gene, clone size, V gene, CDR3 DNA, CDR3 protein. A D gene is named only where the DNA matches it firmly. Clone size is given for some rows only: seen once, a few or many times, or a class if the clone is expanded.

D gene: NA; J gene: TRBJ2-5; clone size: NA; V gene: TRBV20-1; CDR3 DNA: TGCAGCGGTTTCCCACAAGAGACCCAGTACTTC; CDR3 protein: CSGFPQETQYF
D gene: NA; J gene: TRBJ1-1; clone size: few; V gene: TRBV28; CDR3 DNA: TGTGCCAGCACCGGGGACCCGTTAGGGGCTTTCTTT; CDR3 protein: CASTGDPLGAFF
D gene: NA; J gene: TRBJ1-1; clone size: many; V gene: TRBV30; CDR3 DNA: TGTGCCTGGAGCCGACCACAGGGGAACACTGAAGCTTTCTTT; CDR3 protein: CAWSRPQGNTEAFF
D gene: NA; J gene: TRBJ1-1; clone size: many; V gene: TRBV18; CDR3 DNA: TGTGCCAGCTCACCCTCACAGGGAAGGACTGAAGCTTTCTTT; CDR3 protein: CASSPSQGRTEAFF
D gene: NA; J gene: TRBJ2-7; clone size: NA; V gene: TRBV7-9; CDR3 DNA: TGTGCCAGCCGGAGGGGAAGCTCCTACGAGCAGTACTTC; CDR3 protein: CASRRGSSYEQYF
D gene: TRBD2; J gene: TRBJ2-1; clone size: many; V gene: TRBV6-1; CDR3 DNA: TGTGCCAGCAGTGAGCGGGAGGGCTACTACAATGAGCAGTTCTTC; CDR3 protein: CASSEREGYYNEQFF
D gene: NA; J gene: TRBJ1-5; clone size: many; V gene: TRBV2; CDR3 DNA: TGTGCCAGCAGTGATGAGTTAGTAGGCAATCAGCCCCAGCATTTT; CDR3 protein: CASSDELVGNQPQHF
D gene: TRBD2; J gene: TRBJ2-7; clone size: NA; V gene: TRBV20-1; CDR3 DNA: TGCAGTGCTAGAGAACGCGGGACTAGACTTGGGTACTTC; CDR3 protein: CSARERGTRLGYF
D gene: NA; J gene: TRBJ2-1; clone size: many; V gene: TRBV11-2; CDR3 DNA: TGTGCCAGCCTAGGTCCTAGTTTTGGGTACAATGAGCAGTTCTTC; CDR3 protein: CASLGPSFGYNEQFF
D gene: TRBD2; J gene: TRBJ2-1; clone size: many; V gene: TRBV20-1; CDR3 DNA: TGCAGTGCCCGGGCATTAGCGGGAGTGAATGAGCAGTTCTTC; CDR3 protein: CSARALAGVNEQFF
D gene: NA; J gene: TRBJ2-2; clone size: many; V gene: TRBV6-2/TRBV6-3; CDR3 DNA: TGTGCCAGCAGTGCACAGGGTTCGTCCGGGGAGCTGTTTTTT; CDR3 protein: CASSAQGSSGELFF
D gene: NA; J gene: TRBJ2-4; clone size: few; V gene: TRBV5-1; CDR3 DNA: TGCGCCAGCAGCGCGAAGGGCATTCAGTACTTC; CDR3 protein: CASSAKGIQYF
D gene: TRBD1; J gene: TRBJ1-1; clone size: NA; V gene: TRBV7-9; CDR3 DNA: TGTGCCAGCAGGTCTTCGACAGGGTTCACTGAAGCTTTCTTT; CDR3 protein: CASRSSTGFTEAFF
D gene: TRBD1; J gene: TRBJ1-6; clone size: many; V gene: TRBV27; CDR3 DNA: TGTGCCAGCACCTTGCGAATCGGGACAGTCGGGACTTCACCCCTCCACTTT; CDR3 protein: CASTLRIGTVGTSPLHF
D gene: NA; J gene: TRBJ2-4; clone size: few; V gene: TRBV5-4; CDR3 DNA: TGTGCCAGCAGCTTGTCGGTAGCCAAAAACATTCAGTACTTC; CDR3 protein: CASSLSVAKNIQYF
D gene: TRBD1; J gene: TRBJ2-7; clone size: many; V gene: TRBV6-1; CDR3 DNA: TGTGCCAGCAGTACCCCTGCCGGGACAGGGCTCCTGGAGCAGTACTTC; CDR3 protein: CASSTPAGTGLLEQYF
D gene: TRBD1; J gene: TRBJ2-3; clone size: many; V gene: TRBV29-1; CDR3 DNA: TGCAGCGTTGAAGAGACAGGGTTACGGGGTACGCAGTATTTT; CDR3 protein: CSVEETGLRGTQYF
D gene: NA; J gene: TRBJ1-1; clone size: many; V gene: TRBV27; CDR3 DNA: TGTGCCAGCGGGTCCACTGAAGCTTTCTTT; CDR3 protein: CASGSTEAFF
D gene: TRBD1; J gene: TRBJ2-2; clone size: few; V gene: TRBV9; CDR3 DNA: TGTGCCAGCAGCGTCCTTAGACAGGGCGGCACCGGGGAGCCGTTTTTT; CDR3 protein: CASSVLRQGGTGEPFF
D gene: NA; J gene: TRBJ2-2; clone size: many; V gene: TRBV6-5; CDR3 DNA: TGTGCCAGCAGTTACGATCCAGGGGAGGCCGGGGAGCTGTTTTTT; CDR3 protein: CASSYDPGEAGELFF
D gene: NA; J gene: TRBJ2-2; clone size: NA; V gene: TRBV9; CDR3 DNA: TGTGCCAGCAGCCCGAGATTGACGGGCGGGGAGCTGTTTTTT; CDR3 protein: CASSPRLTGGELFF
D gene: TRBD1; J gene: TRBJ1-2; clone size: many; V gene: TRBV30; CDR3 DNA: TGTGCCTGGACCAAGGACAGGGGGAACTATGGCTACACCTTC; CDR3 protein: CAWTKDRGNYGYTF
D gene: NA; J gene: TRBJ1-2; clone size: few; V gene: TRBV13; CDR3 DNA: TGTGCCAGCAGCTCCCCGGGGCAGCTTAACTATGGCTACACCTTC; CDR3 protein: CASSSPGQLNYGYTF
D gene: NA; J gene: TRBJ1-5; clone size: many; V gene: TRBV2; CDR3 DNA: TGTGCCAGCAGTGAGAGGCAGGGCTTTATGAGCAATCAGCCCCAGCATTTT; CDR3 protein: CASSERQGFMSNQPQHF
D gene: TRBD2; J gene: TRBJ2-5; clone size: NA; V gene: TRBV7-8; CDR3 DNA: TGTGCCAGCAGCACCCCGCCGGCGGGAGGGCCGGAGACCCAGTACTTC; CDR3 protein: CASSTPPAGGPETQYF
D gene: NA; J gene: TRBJ2-3; clone size: many; V gene: TRBV11-2; CDR3 DNA: TGTGCCAGCAGCTCGCTCTCTTTACTCAGGGAAGGCACGCAGTATTTT; CDR3 protein: CASSSLSLLREGTQYF
D gene: NA; J gene: TRBJ1-2; clone size: many; V gene: TRBV3-1; CDR3 DNA: TGTACCAGCAGCCAAGAGGCAGGGACGAGGGGCTACACCTTC; CDR3 protein: CTSSQEAGTRGYTF
D gene: NA; J gene: TRBJ1-1; clone size: many; V gene: TRBV7-9; CDR3 DNA: TGTGCCAGCAGCCCCCGATTAGGTAGGGGGACTGAAGCTTTCTTT; CDR3 protein: CASSPRLGRGTEAFF
D gene: NA; J gene: TRBJ2-7; clone size: NA; V gene: TRBV10-1; CDR3 DNA: TGCAAGACGGGAGTCCCCTCCTACGAGCAGTACTTC; CDR3 protein: CKTGVPSYEQYF
D gene: NA; J gene: TRBJ2-3; clone size: NA; V gene: TRBV6-5; CDR3 DNA: TGTGCCAGCAGTTCATCCGGGAGAGATACGCAGTATTTT; CDR3 protein: CASSSSGRDTQYF
D gene: NA; J gene: TRBJ2-1; clone size: NA; V gene: TRBV4-1; CDR3 DNA: TGCGCCAGCAGCCAAGTAGACTTAATCTCCTACAATGAGCAGTTCTTC; CDR3 protein: CASSQVDLISYNEQFF
D gene: NA; J gene: TRBJ1-5; clone size: few; V gene: TRBV28; CDR3 DNA: TGTGCCAGCAGCCTAAAGAGGGGGGGCAATCAGCCCCAGCATTTT; CDR3 protein: CASSLKRGGNQPQHF
D gene: NA; J gene: TRBJ2-1; clone size: NA; V gene: TRBV4-1; CDR3 DNA: TGCGCCAGCAGCCAAACCCCCAATGAGCAGTTCTTC; CDR3 protein: CASSQTPNEQFF
D gene: NA; J gene: TRBJ2-7; clone size: many; V gene: TRBV30; CDR3 DNA: TGTGCCTGGGCTGGGCCTCCCCTCAACGAGCAGTACTTC; CDR3 protein: CAWAGPPLNEQYF
D gene: TRBD2; J gene: TRBJ2-1; clone size: NA; V gene: TRBV20-1; CDR3 DNA: TGCAGTGCTAGGGGGGGTCGAGCGGGAGGGCCAATTGAGCAGTTCTTC; CDR3 protein: CSARGGRAGGPIEQFF
D gene: TRBD2; J gene: TRBJ2-5; clone size: many; V gene: TRBV27; CDR3 DNA: TGTGCCAGCAGTCCTGGGACTAGCGGGAGACAAGAGACCCAGTACTTC; CDR3 protein: CASSPGTSGRQETQYF
D gene: NA; J gene: TRBJ2-3; clone size: many; V gene: TRBV2; CDR3 DNA: TGTGCCAGCAGTGAAAACCTTTTGACGCAGTATTTT; CDR3 protein: CASSENLLTQYF
D gene: TRBD2; J gene: TRBJ2-3; clone size: many; V gene: TRBV5-8; CDR3 DNA: TGTGCCAGCAGCTTGGAGGGACTAGCGGGGGCCACAGATACGCAGTATTTT; CDR3 protein: CASSLEGLAGATDTQYF
D gene: TRBD1; J gene: TRBJ1-5; clone size: NA; V gene: TRBV6-2/TRBV6-3; CDR3 DNA: TGTGCCAGCAGGTCACGACAGGGGGCGAATCAGCCCCAGCATTTT; CDR3 protein: CASRSRQGANQPQHF
D gene: NA; J gene: TRBJ2-3; clone size: few; V gene: TRBV19; CDR3 DNA: TGTGCCAGTAGTATTTCCCCGGGAGTAGGAGATACGCAGTATTTT; CDR3 protein: CASSISPGVGDTQYF
D gene: TRBD1; J gene: TRBJ1-4; clone size: few; V gene: TRBV12-3/TRBV12-4; CDR3 DNA: TGTGCCAGCACACAGGGGATGCAAAAACTGTTTTTT; CDR3 protein: CASTQGMQKLFF
D gene: TRBD1; J gene: TRBJ1-2; clone size: NA; V gene: TRBV27; CDR3 DNA: TGTGCCACCGGACAGGGCTACTACTATGGCTACACCTTC; CDR3 protein: CATGQGYYYGYTF
D gene: NA; J gene: TRBJ1-6; clone size: once; V gene: TRBV3-1; CDR3 DNA: TGTGCCAGCAGCCAAGATATGGGAAGATATTCACCCCTCCACTTT; CDR3 protein: CASSQDMGRYSPLHF
D gene: NA; J gene: TRBJ2-5; clone size: many; V gene: TRBV3-1; CDR3 DNA: TGTGCCAGCAGCCACAGGGCGGCGGAGACCCAGTACTTC; CDR3 protein: CASSHRAAETQYF
D gene: TRBD2; J gene: TRBJ2-3; clone size: many; V gene: TRBV7-3; CDR3 DNA: TGTGCCAGCAGCTTAATCCCTAGCGGGAGGTACACAGATACGCAGTATTTT; CDR3 protein: CASSLIPSGRYTDTQYF
D gene: NA; J gene: TRBJ1-1; clone size: many; V gene: TRBV6-1; CDR3 DNA: TGTGCCAGCAGCGATCAGGGCACTGAAGCTTTCTTT; CDR3 protein: CASSDQGTEAFF
D gene: NA; J gene: TRBJ2-2; clone size: many; V gene: TRBV7-3; CDR3 DNA: TGTGCCAGCAGCTTAATTAGAGGCGGGGAGCTGTTTTTT; CDR3 protein: CASSLIRGGELFF
D gene: NA; J gene: TRBJ2-1; clone size: few; V gene: TRBV18; CDR3 DNA: TGTGCCAGCTCACCCGGGACGCGGTCGTATGAGCAGTTCTTC; CDR3 protein: CASSPGTRSYEQFF
D gene: NA; J gene: TRBJ2-1; clone size: many; V gene: TRBV6-2/TRBV6-3; CDR3 DNA: TGTGCCAGCAGTTACCTACGGGATTCCAATGAGCAGTTCTTC; CDR3 protein: CASSYLRDSNEQFF
D gene: TRBD2; J gene: TRBJ2-7; clone size: many; V gene: TRBV6-2/TRBV6-3; CDR3 DNA: TGTGCCAGCAGCCCGACTAGCGGGAGGGCCGGGGGCGAGCAGTACTTC; CDR3 protein: CASSPTSGRAGGEQYF